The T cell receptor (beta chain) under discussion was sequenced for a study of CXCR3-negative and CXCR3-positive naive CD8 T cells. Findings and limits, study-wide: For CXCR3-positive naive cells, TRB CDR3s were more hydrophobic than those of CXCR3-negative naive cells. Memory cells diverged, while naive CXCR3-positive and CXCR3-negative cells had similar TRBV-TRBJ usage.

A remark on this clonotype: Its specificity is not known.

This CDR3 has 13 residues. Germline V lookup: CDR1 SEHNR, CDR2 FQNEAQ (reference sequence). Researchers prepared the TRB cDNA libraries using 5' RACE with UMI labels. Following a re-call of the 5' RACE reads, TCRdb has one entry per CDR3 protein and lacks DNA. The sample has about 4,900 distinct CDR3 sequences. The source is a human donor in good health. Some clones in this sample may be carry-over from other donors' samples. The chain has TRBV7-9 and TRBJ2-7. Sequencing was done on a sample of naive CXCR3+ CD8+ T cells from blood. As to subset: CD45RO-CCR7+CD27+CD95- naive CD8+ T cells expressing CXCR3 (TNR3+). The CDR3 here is CASSGSGSYEQYF.